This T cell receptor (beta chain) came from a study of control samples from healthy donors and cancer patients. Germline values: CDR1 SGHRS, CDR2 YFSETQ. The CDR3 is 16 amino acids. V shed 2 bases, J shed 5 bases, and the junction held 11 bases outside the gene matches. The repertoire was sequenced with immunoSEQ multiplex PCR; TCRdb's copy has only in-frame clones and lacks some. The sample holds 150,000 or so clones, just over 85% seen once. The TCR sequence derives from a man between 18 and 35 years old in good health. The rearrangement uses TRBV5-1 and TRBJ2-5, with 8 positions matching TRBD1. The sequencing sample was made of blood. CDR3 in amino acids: CASSFRDRPRGETQYF. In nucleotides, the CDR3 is TGCGCCAGCAGCTTCCGGGACAGGCCTCGGGGGGAGACCCAGTACTTC.